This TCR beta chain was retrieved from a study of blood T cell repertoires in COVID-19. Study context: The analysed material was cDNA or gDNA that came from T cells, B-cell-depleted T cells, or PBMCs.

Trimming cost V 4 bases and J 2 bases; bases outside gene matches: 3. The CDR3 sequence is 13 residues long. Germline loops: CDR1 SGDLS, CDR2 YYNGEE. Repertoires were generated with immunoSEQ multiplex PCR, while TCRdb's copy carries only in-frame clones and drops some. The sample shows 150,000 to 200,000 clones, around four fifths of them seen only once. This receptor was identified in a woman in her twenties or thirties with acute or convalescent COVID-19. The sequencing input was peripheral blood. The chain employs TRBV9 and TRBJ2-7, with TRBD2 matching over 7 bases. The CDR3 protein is CASSRAGAYEQYF. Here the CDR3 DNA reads TGTGCCAGCAGCCGGGCGGGAGCCTACGAGCAGTACTTC. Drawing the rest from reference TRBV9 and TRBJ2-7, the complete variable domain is DSGVTQTPKHLITATGQRVTLRCSPRSGDLSVYWYQQSLDQGLQFLIQYYNGEERAKGNILERFSAQQFPDLHSELNLSSLELGDSALYFCASSRAGAYEQYFGPGTRLTVT.